The clone carrying this TCR beta chain occurred a few times. The use of a sample-barcoded 5' primer and a J-beta primer mix characterized a second PCR of roughly 6 to 11 cycles. TCRdb fed the 5' RACE reads into MiXCR, producing one record per CDR3 protein. The sample has 800,000 to 950,000 distinct CDR3 sequences, roughly 29% seen once. This specimen belongs to a study of blood T cells in healthy people across ages. In germline, CDR1 is SEHNR, CDR2 FQNEAQ (reference sequence). The CDR3 consists of 16 residues. V lost 4 bases and J 0 bases, leaving 15 bases between the germline ends. These records were also assigned to another study, of T cells of mothers and their children.

This TCR derives from a woman between 40 and 55 years old in good health. The genes are TRBV7-9 and TRBJ2-5; D not certain. The sequenced sample was blood. The CDR3 DNA sequence: TGTGCCAGCAGCTCCCGTTTAGACTTGTACCAAGAGACCCAGTACTTC. It codes for CASSSRLDLYQETQYF.